The rows below give T cell receptor beta chains drawn from one sample of a study of lymphopenia after photon versus proton radiotherapy. Generated by immunoSEQ multiplex PCR, the TCRdb table keeps only in-frame clones and is missing some. The data contain around 64,000 clones, roughly 87% of them singletons. The material sequenced was peripheral blood, taken from a patient treated with proton-based radiotherapy. Receptor source: a man older than 75 with esophageal cancer. Each CDR3 is given with its conserved first and last residue. The D gene is left open where the match is weak. Clone size is stated in some rows and not others, as once, few, many or a class when expanded.

V	size	J	D	CDR3	DNA
TRBV11-2	-	TRBJ2-1	TRBD2	CASSRLGTSVYNEQFF	TGTGCCAGCAGCCGATTAGGGACTAGCGTATACAATGAGCAGTTCTTC
TRBV4-3	-	TRBJ2-5	-	CASSQDETRLETQYF	TGCGCCAGCAGCCAAGATGAAACTAGATTGGAGACCCAGTACTTC
TRBV7-2	-	TRBJ2-3	-	CASSLGTYTDTQYF	TGTGCCAGCAGCTTGGGCACTTACACAGATACGCAGTATTTT
TRBV7-9	-	TRBJ2-7	TRBD1	CASSVPPRDRGYEQYF	TGTGCCAGCAGCGTCCCCCCTCGGGACAGGGGCTACGAGCAGTACTTC
TRBV6-5	-	TRBJ2-7	-	CASTNILRGEQYF	TGTGCCAGCACCAACATTCTTCGGGGCGAGCAGTACTTC
TRBV6-6	-	TRBJ2-3	-	CASSLTGVYTDTQYF	TGTGCCAGCAGCCTCACCGGGGTTTACACAGATACGCAGTATTTT
TRBV5-5	-	TRBJ2-7	TRBD1	CASSELQGAPGEQYF	TGTGCCAGCAGCGAATTACAGGGGGCGCCTGGCGAGCAGTACTTC
TRBV9	-	TRBJ1-2	TRBD1	CASSARDRGRSNYGYTF	TGTGCCAGCAGCGCCCGGGACAGGGGTCGATCTAACTATGGCTACACCTTC
TRBV7-9	-	TRBJ1-2	-	CASSQDLANYGYTF	TGTGCCAGCAGCCAGGACCTCGCGAACTATGGCTACACCTTC
TRBV20-1	once	TRBJ1-1	-	CSAWTDTEAFF	TGCAGTGCTTGGACAGACACTGAAGCTTTCTTT
TRBV18	-	TRBJ1-2	-	CASSPPGQGGGGGYTF	TGTGCCAGCTCACCACCGGGGCAGGGAGGCGGTGGAGGCTACACCTTC
TRBV19	-	TRBJ1-1	-	CASTPGGWTEAFF	TGTGCCAGTACCCCGGGGGGCTGGACTGAAGCTTTCTTT
TRBV19	once	TRBJ2-1	-	CASSTSAPLGGSHNEQFF	TGTGCCAGTAGTACATCGGCCCCATTGGGGGGAAGCCACAATGAGCAGTTCTTC
TRBV7-9	-	TRBJ1-1	-	CASSQGFAEAFF	TGTGCCAGCAGCCAGGGTTTCGCTGAAGCTTTCTTT
TRBV4-1	-	TRBJ1-4	-	CASSYTEINEKLFF	TGCGCCAGCTCTTACACAGAGATTAATGAAAAACTGTTTTTT
TRBV13	-	TRBJ2-7	-	CASSSGQTDYEQYF	TGTGCCAGCAGCTCCGGACAGACAGACTACGAGCAGTACTTC
TRBV10-3	-	TRBJ1-2	-	CASSYGGGGYGYTF	TGTGCCAGCAGTTACGGTGGCGGCGGCTATGGCTACACCTTC
TRBV6-5	-	TRBJ1-2	TRBD1	CASSYPGQVGYTF	TGTGCCAGCAGTTACCCGGGACAGGTCGGCTACACCTTC